The table lists the clone carrying this T cell receptor (beta chain) with many counts. The data were obtained in a study of T cells in Graves' hyperthyroidism and ophthalmopathy. With 2 bases removed from V and 3 bases from J, the gap between germline ends came to 11 bases. The CDR3 is 14 amino acids. Germline assignment: CDR1 MNHEY and CDR2 SVGAGI. TCR beta CDR3 sequences were amplified from RNA transcripts. The TCR CDR3 first-round RT-PCR relied on the HTBI primer set. TCRdb reprocessed the multiplex PCR reads with MiXCR, giving one entry per CDR3 protein. The table lists around 280,000 distinct CDR3 sequences, about 14% of them singletons, with roughly 8% in the top ten.

This receptor was taken from a woman in her thirties with Graves' hyperthyroidism that later progressed to Graves' ophthalmopathy. The chain carries TRBV6-5 and TRBJ2-7, with D tentatively TRBD1 (5 bases). The sample taken for sequencing was blood. CDR3 region: CASSYGDSHYEQYF. As DNA, the CDR3 is TGTGCCAGCAGTTACGGCGACAGTCACTACGAGCAGTACTTC.